Following are 31 T cell receptor beta chains from one sample sequenced in a study of Graves' ophthalmopathy and Graves' hyperthyroidism. Amplified TCR beta CDR3 regions were obtained using RNA transcripts as template. After a first-round RT-PCR with HTBI primers, a second-round multiplex PCR was run. Each CDR3 protein is one row after TCRdb ran MiXCR on the multiplex PCR reads. The sample contains hundreds of thousands of distinct CDR3 sequences, under 50% of which appear only once. The specimen sequenced was peripheral blood. Receptors were obtained from an adult man with Graves' ophthalmopathy.

This chain connects TRBV19 to TRBJ2-5; the D is unclear. Germline CDR1 is LNHDA and CDR2 is SQIVND (reference sequence). The CDR3 contains 13 residues. Trimming stripped 7 bases from V and 0 bases from J, with 9 bases between. CDR3 nucleotide sequence: TGTGCCAGTATGGAACAGAACCAAGAGACCCAGTACTTC. Protein sequence: CASMEQNQETQYF.

This chain uses TRBV29-1 with TRBJ2-7; TRBD2 agrees at 11 bases. Germline trimming cut 8 bases from V and 4 bases from J; bases unmatched to any gene: 10. Looked up from germline, CDR1 is SQVTM and CDR2 is ANQGSEA. The CDR3 length is 14 residues. In nucleotides, the CDR3 is TGCAGCTTGGGTACTAGCGGGAGTCGGTACGAGCAGTACTTC. This gives the protein CSLGTSGSRYEQYF.

In its sample, this clonotype was seen many times. The chain links TRBV2 to TRBJ1-3; weak D call: TRBD1 (5 bases). The germline V and J ends were trimmed by 5 bases and 2 bases, with 25 bases remaining between them. Germline values: CDR1 SNHLY, CDR2 FYNNEI. This CDR3 spans 19 amino acids. The CDR3 DNA sequence: TGTGCCAGCAGTCCCCTAAGATGGTGGACACCAGATCCTGGAAACACCATATATTTT. Residues: CASSPLRWWTPDPGNTIYF.

About this clonotype itself: Lacking the conserved final phenylalanine or tryptophan, this CDR3 likely reflects a read error. No DNA is shown, since the ends of the CDR3 on it are uncertain; the CDR3 is the one TCRdb lists. V usage is TRBV7-9 and J usage is TRBJ1-4. Germline values: CDR1 SEHNR, CDR2 FQNEAQ (reference sequence). A total of 11 residues make up the CDR3, ends included. The CDR3 reads CASSSRAAGVS.

The chain links TRBV11-2 to TRBJ1-4, with 9 bases fitting TRBD1. Germline lookup yields CDR1 SGHAT and CDR2 FQNNGV. Trimming cost V 0 bases and J 8 bases; bases outside gene matches: 7. The CDR3 is 16 residues long. CDR3 coding DNA: TGTGCCAGCAGCTTAGAATGGGGACAGGGTGGAGAAAAACTGTTTTTT. Its translation is CASSLEWGQGGEKLFF.

In regard to this clonotype: One end of the junction fails to match germline, which may point to a read error. The rearrangement links TRBV2 to TRBJ2-7, with TRBD2 as a possible D gene (6 bases). This CDR3 spans 14 amino acids. Germline V gene data show CDR1 as SNHLY and CDR2 as FYNNEI. CDR3 sequence reads: CASSLEGRVYGQYF. The CDR3 region has the DNA TGTGCCAGCAGCTTGGAGGGCAGGGTCTACGGGCAGTACTTC.

The chain joins TRBV29-1 to TRBJ2-2, with unresolved D. Germline V gene data show CDR1 as SQVTM and CDR2 as ANQGSEA. The CDR3 extends over 13 amino acids. The V end was cut by 6 bases, the J end by 0 bases, with 8 bases between. CDR3 in amino acids: CSVGVTNTGELFF. The CDR3, as DNA: TGCAGCGTAGGAGTTACGAACACCGGGGAGCTGTTTTTT.

Note on this clonotype: A single base separates this from a much larger clone, so it may be a read error. This chain connects TRBV7-6 to TRBJ2-5, with 10 positions matching TRBD2. Germline V lookup: CDR1 SGHVS, CDR2 FNYEAQ. This CDR3 has 16 amino acids. The CDR3, as DNA: TGTGCCCGCAGCACCGGACTAGCGGTTATTCAAGAGACCCAGTACTTC. Translation: CARSTGLAVIQETQYF.

The CDR3 region is CASGGYDTGELFF. The CDR3 DNA is TGTGCCAGTGGCGGCTATGATACCGGGGAGCTGTTTTTT. This sequence joins TRBV12-3 or TRBV12-4 and TRBJ2-2, with D uncertain. The V gene lost 9 bases and the J gene lost 5 bases, with 13 bases spanning the gap. The CDR3 loop spans 13 amino acids.

A few counts support this clonotype. V gene TRBV7-8 combines with J gene TRBJ2-2; D may be TRBD2 (6 bases). V was pared by 6 bases and J by 0 bases, with 17 bases between. Per the germline V gene, CDR1 is SGHVS and CDR2 is FQNEAQ. The CDR3 totals 17 residues. CDR3 sequence reads: CASRTRDSRTNTGELFF. Here the CDR3 DNA reads TGTGCCAGCAGAACGAGGGACTCTCGGACGAACACCGGGGAGCTGTTTTTT.

This sequence joins TRBV25-1 and TRBJ1-2, with 7 nucleotides matching TRBD1. The CDR3 has 15 amino acids. Germline CDR1 is MGHDK and CDR2 is SYGVNS. Trimming took 8 bases from V and 6 from J; bases not matched to a gene: 15. The CDR3 region has the DNA TGTGCCAGCTCACCGAGGGACAGCTCCAAGAATGGCTACACCTTC. Amino acids: CASSPRDSSKNGYTF.

The CDR3 loop reads CASSLQAGTKETQYF. The CDR3 bases are TGTGCCAGTAGTCTCCAGGCCGGGACGAAAGAGACCCAGTACTTC. The V call is TRBV19, the J call TRBJ2-5; D tentatively fits TRBD1 or TRBD2 (5 bases each). Looked up from germline, CDR1 is LNHDA and CDR2 is SQIVND (reference sequence). The V end lost 5 bases, the J end lost 3 bases, and 16 bases lay between the germline ends. The CDR3 loop spans 15 amino acids.

This clonotype was counted ten times or more. The chain combines TRBV11-2 with TRBJ2-7, with TRBD2 identical over 10 bases. This CDR3 has 13 residues. With 5 bases clipped from V and 7 bases from J, the junction kept 5 bases outside the gene matches. Germline CDR1 is SGHAT and CDR2 is FQNNGV. The CDR3: CASSGLAGVEQYF. For the CDR3, the DNA is TGTGCCAGCAGCGGGCTAGCGGGAGTTGAGCAGTACTTC.

DNA for the CDR3: TGTGCCAGCAGCTTACGACTAGCGGGAGTGTCAGATACGCAGTATTTT. Translated: CASSLRLAGVSDTQYF. The chain uses TRBV7-2 and TRBJ2-3; 12 bases are shared with TRBD2. Losses at the gene ends were 2 bases for V and 4 bases for J; bases not matched to a gene: 4. Germline V lookup: CDR1 SGHTA, CDR2 FQGNSA. The CDR3 runs to 16 residues.

Many counts were recorded for this clonotype. The genes are TRBV6-5 and TRBJ1-5; D perhaps matches TRBD1 (6 bases). The CDR3 has 14 residues. V dropped 5 bases and J dropped 7 bases, with 15 bases sitting between them. The germline gives CDR1 MNHEY, CDR2 SVGAGI. The CDR3 is CASSPGVVGQPQHF. The DNA for the CDR3 is TGTGCCAGCAGTCCAGGGGTGGTAGGGCAGCCCCAGCATTTT.

This clonotype has at least ten counts. The chain is built from TRBV10-3 and TRBJ2-7; 7 bases map to TRBD2. CDR3 size: 14 residues. Germline loops: CDR1 ENHRY, CDR2 SYGVKD. V lost 4 bases and J lost 0; bases outside the gene matches: 3. Written as DNA, the CDR3 is TGTGCCATCAGTGGTCTAGCGGCCTCCTACGAGCAGTACTTC. Translation: CAISGLAASYEQYF.

This clonotype was seen repeatedly, ten times or more. This sequence joins TRBV7-2 and TRBJ2-7; a weak D match, TRBD2 (5 bases). Trimming left V 0 bases short and J 4 bases short, with 13 bases between. Looked up from germline, CDR1 is SGHTA and CDR2 is FQGNSA. The CDR3 is made up of 15 amino acids. DNA of the CDR3: TGTGCCAGCAGCTTAGCGGACGGGATACAGTACGAGCAGTACTTC. Amino acid sequence: CASSLADGIQYEQYF.

This clonotype was recorded many times. The chain couples TRBV14 to TRBJ2-7; 7 bases map to TRBD1. V trimming: 8 bases; J trimming: 4 bases; junction bases outside the gene matches: 11. Looked up from germline, CDR1 is SGHDN and CDR2 is FVKESK. The CDR3 consists of 14 residues. Written as DNA, the CDR3 is TGTGCCAGCCCGACACGGGACAGAGGATACGAGCAGTACTTC. Protein: CASPTRDRGYEQYF.

In this sample, this clonotype turned up many times. The chain recombines TRBV20-1 with TRBJ2-5; weak D call: TRBD1 (6 bases). Trimming removed 6 bases at V and 2 bases at J, with 16 bases between. Germline values: CDR1 DFQATT, CDR2 SNEGSKA (reference sequence). This CDR3 is 14 amino acids long. CDR3 sequence reads: CSAPYRVPQETQYF. In nucleotides, the CDR3 is TGCAGTGCACCTTACAGGGTCCCTCAAGAGACCCAGTACTTC.

This clonotype turned up a few times. This rearrangement joins TRBV13 to TRBJ1-1; the D is unclear. The V end was cut by 5 bases, the J end by 7 bases, with 8 bases between. The CDR3 is made up of 11 amino acids. CDR1 is PRHDT, CDR2 FYEKMQ, per germline (reference sequence). CDR3 in amino acids: CASSPEREAFF. The CDR3 nucleotides are TGTGCCAGCAGCCCCGAACGTGAAGCTTTCTTT.

This clonotype was picked up many times. J is TRBJ2-7 and V is TRBV7-9; D call uncertain. Trimming took off 3 bases at V and 5 bases at J, with 5 bases between the two ends. The CDR3 is 11 residues long. Germline values: CDR1 SEHNR, CDR2 FQNEAQ (reference sequence). This CDR3 reads CASSFADEQYF. CDR3 DNA: TGTGCCAGCAGCTTTGCCGACGAGCAGTACTTC.

The rearrangement links TRBV5-1 to TRBJ1-2, with a tentative D call TRBD1 (6 bases). The CDR3 runs 13 residues. Germline CDR1 SGHRS, CDR2 YFSETQ. The V and J ends lost 2 bases and 8 bases respectively, with 13 bases between them. The CDR3 here is CASSFGAGAGYTF. CDR3 sequence (DNA): TGCGCCAGCAGCTTTGGGGCAGGGGCCGGCTACACCTTC. The full variable domain, rest sourced from reference TRBV5-1 and TRBJ1-2, is KAGVTQTPRYLIKTRGQQVTLSCSPISGHRSVSWYQQTPGQGLQFLFEYFSETQRNKGNFPGRFSGRQFSNSRSEMNVSTLELGDSALYLCASSFGAGAGYTFGSGTRLTVV.

The sample holds many counts of this clonotype. This chain joins TRBV7-8 and TRBJ1-6; possible D gene TRBD1, 6 bases. Germline V gives CDR1 SGHVS, CDR2 FQNEAQ. The CDR3 totals 15 residues. V was clipped by 1 base and J by 9 bases, with 13 bases between them. The CDR3 nucleotides are TGTGCCAGCAGCTTAGTTGTCGGGGGCGGTTCACCCCTCCACTTT. Its translation: CASSLVVGGGSPLHF.

The chain is built from TRBV7-9 and TRBJ2-7; tentative D call: TRBD1 (6 bases). CDR1 is SEHNR and CDR2 is FQNEAQ in the germline V gene (reference sequence). V lost 3 bases and J 4 bases, leaving 16 bases between the germline ends. CDR3 size: 15 residues. As DNA, the CDR3 is TGTGCCAGCAGCTTTAGAGGGGGTGAAGTTTACGAGCAGTACTTC. Translated, it gives CASSFRGGEVYEQYF.

In its sample, this clonotype was seen many times. The genes are TRBV12-3 or TRBV12-4 and TRBJ1-1, with 9 nucleotides matching TRBD1. Germline trimming cut 7 bases from V and 4 bases from J; bases unmatched to any gene: 7. CDR3 length: 14 residues. CDR3 DNA: TGTGCCAGCACTCTGACAGGGGGAAGCACTGAAGCTTTCTTT. This encodes CASTLTGGSTEAFF.

The chain carries TRBV10-3 and TRBJ1-4; tentative D call: TRBD1 (5 bases). With 10 bases removed from V and 7 bases from J, the gap between germline ends came to 25 bases. The CDR3 has 16 residues. From germline, CDR1 is ENHRY and CDR2 SYGVKD. The CDR3 region has the DNA TGTGCCAGCAGAATCCATGGGGCAGGGTTCTCTGAAAAACTGTTTTTT. Translating gives CASRIHGAGFSEKLFF.

The sample holds one count of this clonotype. This may stem from a read error, because a much larger clone lies one nucleotide away. The chain combines TRBV12-5 with TRBJ1-1; 8 bases agree with TRBD1. Germline V CDR1 and CDR2: LGHNT, FRNRAP. CDR3 size: 12 residues. CDR3 nucleotide sequence: TGTGTCAGCAGTCCAGGGGGCGTTGAAGCTTTCTTT. This gives the protein CVSSPGGVEAFF.

The genes are TRBV15 and TRBJ1-2; 8 bases are a match to TRBD1. CDR1 is LNHNV, CDR2 YYDKDF, per germline (reference sequence). The CDR3 is 14 residues long. The J segment lost 4 bases and the V segment lost 3 bases, leaving 4 bases of the junction unmatched. The CDR3 nucleotides read TGTGCCACCAGCAGTTCGACAGGGGTCTATGGCTACACCTTC. This codes for CATSSSTGVYGYTF.

This clonotype has ten or more counts. V and J are TRBV11-2 and TRBJ2-5; D is undetermined. Per germline, CDR1 SGHAT and CDR2 FQNNGV. The V end lost 5 bases, the J end lost 5 bases, and 9 bases lay between the germline ends. The CDR3 covers 12 residues. The CDR3 DNA sequence: TGTGCCAGCAGCCTCATGATCGAGACCCAGTACTTC. This sequence encodes CASSLMIETQYF.

V usage is TRBV7-2 and J usage is TRBJ2-5; 11 bases align to TRBD2. The junction had 12 bases not matched to a gene; V was cut back by 6 bases and J by 3 bases. This CDR3 has 17 residues. Per germline, CDR1 SGHTA and CDR2 FQGNSA. The CDR3 loop is CASRPHRLAGSKETQYF. The CDR3 DNA sequence: TGTGCCAGCAGACCCCATCGACTAGCGGGAAGCAAAGAGACCCAGTACTTC.

As to this clonotype: A much larger clone lies one base from this, so it may be a read error. The V and J genes are TRBV20-1 and TRBJ2-7; unclear D gene. The CDR3 covers 11 residues. Trimming took off 0 bases at V and 6 bases at J, with 6 bases between the two ends. Germline CDR1 reads DFQATT; CDR2 reads SNEGSKA (reference sequence). The CDR3 DNA follows: TGCAGTGCTAGAGATCCAAGCGAGCAGTACTTC. Its protein is CSARDPSEQYF.